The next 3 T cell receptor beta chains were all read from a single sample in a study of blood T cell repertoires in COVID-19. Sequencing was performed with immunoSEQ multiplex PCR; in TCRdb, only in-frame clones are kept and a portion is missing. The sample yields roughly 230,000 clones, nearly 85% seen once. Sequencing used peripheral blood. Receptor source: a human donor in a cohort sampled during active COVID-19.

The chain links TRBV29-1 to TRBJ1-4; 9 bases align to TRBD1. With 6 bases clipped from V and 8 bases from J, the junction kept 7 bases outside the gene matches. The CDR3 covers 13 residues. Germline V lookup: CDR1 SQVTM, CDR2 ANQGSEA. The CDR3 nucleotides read TGCAGCGTCACCGGGACAGGGAACGAAAAACTGTTTTTT. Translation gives CSVTGTGNEKLFF.

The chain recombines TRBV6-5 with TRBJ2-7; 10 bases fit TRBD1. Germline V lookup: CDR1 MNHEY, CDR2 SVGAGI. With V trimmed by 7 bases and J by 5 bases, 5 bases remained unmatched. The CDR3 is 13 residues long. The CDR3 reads CASTTGGIDEQYF. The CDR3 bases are TGTGCCAGCACGACAGGGGGCATCGACGAGCAGTACTTC.

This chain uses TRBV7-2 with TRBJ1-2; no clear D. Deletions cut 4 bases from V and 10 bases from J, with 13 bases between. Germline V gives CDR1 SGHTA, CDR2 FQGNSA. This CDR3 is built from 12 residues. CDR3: CASSSHPTFYTF. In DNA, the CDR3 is TGTGCCAGCAGCTCCCACCCGACATTCTACACCTTC. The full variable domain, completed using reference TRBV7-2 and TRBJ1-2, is GAGVSQSPSNKVTEKGKDVELRCDPISGHTALYWYRQSLGQGLEFLIYFQGNSAPDKSGLPSDRFSAERTGGSVSTLTIQRTQQEDSAVYLCASSSHPTFYTFGSGTRLTVV.